This record concerns one T cell receptor (beta chain) sequence. Its antigen is not identified. Memory CD4+ cells were the fraction left after CD45RA+ naive selection. The data are from a study of shared clonotypes between healthy human individuals. General study points: Sampling covered nothing but blood. Tissue TCR repertoires likely differ from those found in blood. The study generally estimated greater richness for naive than memory subsets.

The repertoire was sequenced with immunoSEQ multiplex PCR; TCRdb's copy has only in-frame clones and lacks some. Among 2 million or so clones, 90% to 95% were seen once, and the ten largest hold 0.13%. In germline, CDR1 is MNHNY, CDR2 SVGAGI (reference sequence). The CDR3 runs 15 residues. Deletions cut 6 bases from V and 1 base from J, with 13 bases between. This chain uses TRBV6-6 with TRBJ1-5; D not certain. Sequences were obtained from naive CD4+ T cells sorted from blood. Subset reported: CD45RA+ positively selected. The source is a young man in good health. The CDR3 loop is CASSHLRSSNQPQHF. In DNA, the CDR3 is TGTGCCAGCAGCCACCTCCGATCCAGCAATCAGCCCCAGCATTTT.